This note documents a single T cell receptor beta chain sequence. The target antigen is unknown. This CDR3 spans 15 amino acids. Germline V gene lookup returns CDR1 GTSNPN and CDR2 SVGIG (reference sequence). Trimming took 3 bases from V and 1 from J; bases not matched to a gene: 6. Some clones are missing from TCRdb's copy, which holds only in-frame ones; the method was immunoSEQ multiplex PCR. Of 70,000 to 95,000 clones in the sample, more than 90% were seen once. The sample belongs to a study of OX40 agonist ivuxolimab in advanced cancers. Study-wide results and limits: Among expanded peripheral T cells, antigen specificity went undetermined.

This sequence joins TRBV30 and TRBJ1-2, with 9 positions matching TRBD1. Sequenced here: CD4+ or CD8+ T cells sorted from blood, sampled in a trial of the OX40 agonist ivuxolimab. This receptor was obtained from an adult with an advanced solid tumor such as melanoma, head and neck, liver or kidney cancer. The chain's CDR3 is CAWRGPGQGNYGYTF. The CDR3 nucleotides read TGTGCCTGGAGGGGCCCGGGACAGGGTAACTATGGCTACACCTTC.